Listed below are T cell receptor beta chains from one sample, sequenced in a study of radiotherapy plus CTLA-4 blockade in lung cancer. The repertoire was sequenced with immunoSEQ multiplex PCR; TCRdb's copy has only in-frame clones and lacks some. In the table there are 55,000 to 65,000 clones, approximately 76% of which are singletons. The source was peripheral blood, collected from a patient treated with radiotherapy plus ipilimumab. The receptors stem from a human donor with non-small cell lung cancer who had a complete response to radiotherapy plus ipilimumab. Both conserved end residues are part of each CDR3. The D gene is left open where the match is weak. Not every row has a clone size; where given, it reads once, few, many or a size class.

j_call cdr3_length clone_size d_call v_call cdr3_nt cdr3_aa
TRBJ2-7 16 NA NA TRBV7-8 TGTGCCAGCACGGCGCACGGGTTCCAGGGGGGTTACGAGCAGTACTTC CASTAHGFQGGYEQYF
TRBJ1-1 18 NA NA TRBV7-6 TGTGCCAGCAGCTTAGTACGACGGGGTCCTAATCTCAACACTGAAGCTTTCTTT CASSLVRRGPNLNTEAFF
TRBJ1-2 15 NA TRBD1 TRBV5-3 TGTGCCAGAAGCTACGGGACAGGGCTCAACTATGGCTACACCTTC CARSYGTGLNYGYTF
TRBJ1-2 14 medium-sized NA TRBV18 TGTGCCAGCTCACCACCGGGCCCTTTGGGTGGCTACACCTTC CASSPPGPLGGYTF
TRBJ2-1 15 NA NA TRBV4-1 TGCGCCAGCAGCCAGACTGGAGGGAGGTACAATGAGCAGTTCTTC CASSQTGGRYNEQFF
TRBJ2-7 16 NA NA TRBV5-1 TGCGCCAGCAGCCCCGGCGGGACGCAGAGCTCCTACGAGCAGTACTTC CASSPGGTQSSYEQYF
TRBJ2-7 13 NA TRBD1 TRBV7-7 TGTGCTAGCAGCTTGTCCGGGACAGCCGAGCAGTACTTC CASSLSGTAEQYF
TRBJ2-5 14 NA NA TRBV6-5 TGTGCCAGCAGCTCCGACACCGTGGAAGAGACCCAGTACTTC CASSSDTVEETQYF
TRBJ1-4 13 NA NA TRBV2 TGTGCCAGCAAGGCGGTATGGAATGAAAAACTGTTTTTT CASKAVWNEKLFF
TRBJ2-1 15 NA TRBD1 TRBV19 TGTGCCAGTAGTATACGGACAGGGGTCTACAATGAGCAGTTCTTC CASSIRTGVYNEQFF